These 28 T cell receptor beta chains originate from one sample sequenced in a study of blood T cell repertoires in COVID-19 (dated by TCRdb to about 2020). The receptor library was made with the immunoSEQ multiplex PCR assay. In TCRdb, the immuneACCESS table is reduced to in-frame sequences with V and J assigned. These tables do not hold every clone; where another copy was compared, an unresolved V gene accounts for under half, and the others remain unexplained. The table for this sample lists approximately 53,000 clones; roughly 90% of them were counted only once. The top ten clonotypes cover 8.5% to 10% of the sample. The sequenced sample consisted of peripheral blood. The receptor set was obtained from an elderly woman with acute or convalescent COVID-19.

For the CDR3, the DNA is TGTGCCAGCAGCGTAGCTCGCGATGGCTACACCTTC. Translating it yields CASSVARDGYTF. V and J are TRBV9 and TRBJ1-2; D unresolved. In germline, CDR1 is SGDLS, CDR2 YYNGEE. The V end was cut by 0 bases, the J end by 6 bases, with 6 bases between. The CDR3 has 12 residues.

This chain connects TRBV29-1 to TRBJ2-7; possible D gene TRBD1, 6 bases. Germline V CDR1 and CDR2: SQVTM, ANQGSEA. V shed 4 bases and J shed 2 bases, with 9 bases lying between them. CDR3 size: 12 residues. In DNA form, the CDR3 reads TGCAGCGTTGGGACAGACACCTACGAGCAGTACTTC. The encoded protein is CSVGTDTYEQYF.

The gene calls are TRBV28 and TRBJ1-4; D is uncertain. Trimming took off 7 bases at V and 8 bases at J, with 14 bases between the two ends. Germline-derived CDR1 and CDR2 are MDHEN and SYDVKM. The CDR3 sequence is 13 residues long. CDR3 coding DNA: TGTGCCAGCACTGTCGTCGGAGCAGAAAAACTGTTTTTT. Amino acids: CASTVVGAEKLFF.

This chain links TRBV5-6 with TRBJ2-5; TRBD1 agrees at 11 bases. Germline assignment: CDR1 SGHDT and CDR2 YYEEEE. The length of the CDR3 is 16 residues. After removal of 3 bases from V and 4 bases from J, the junction contained 8 bases not matched to a gene. CDR3 in DNA: TGTGCCAGCAGCTCCAGGACAGGGGGCAGGGGAGAGACCCAGTACTTC. As protein: CASSSRTGGRGETQYF.

The V and J genes are TRBV3-1 (or the pseudogene TRBV3-2) and TRBJ2-7, with 12 bases identical to TRBD2. In germline, CDR1 is LGHDT, CDR2 YNNKEL (reference sequence). This CDR3 contains 14 residues. V gave up 3 bases and J gave up 4 bases; unmatched junction bases: 1. CDR3 DNA: TGTGCCAGCAGCCACCTAGCGGGAGGGTACGAGCAGTACTTC. Its protein product is CASSHLAGGYEQYF.

The genes are TRBV4-1 and TRBJ1-1, with a tentative D call TRBD1 (6 bases). V lost 2 bases and J 2 bases, leaving 15 bases between the germline ends. Germline-derived CDR1 and CDR2 are MGHRA and YSYEKL. There are 16 residues in the CDR3. The CDR3 loop reads CASSQPRGGVNTEAFF. CDR3 coding DNA: TGCGCCAGCAGCCAACCGAGGGGGGGCGTTAACACTGAAGCTTTCTTT.

This clone was seen a few times. The chain uses TRBV5-6 and TRBJ1-6, with D unclear. The V gene lost 5 bases and the J gene lost 3 bases, with 6 bases spanning the gap. The germline gives CDR1 SGHDT, CDR2 YYEEEE. The CDR3 length is 13 residues. The CDR3 DNA reads as TGTGCCAGCAGTCGGGACTATAATTCACCCCTCCACTTT. It translates to CASSRDYNSPLHF.

The chain couples TRBV6-5 to TRBJ1-2; possibly TRBD1 for D (5 bases). Germline loops: CDR1 MNHEY, CDR2 SVGAGI. The germline V and J ends were trimmed by 8 bases and 5 bases, with 15 bases remaining between them. The CDR3 has 13 residues. CDR3 protein: CASAGSLVYGYTF. The DNA of the CDR3 is TGTGCCAGCGCAGGGTCTTTAGTGTATGGCTACACCTTC.

The rearrangement uses TRBV30 and TRBJ2-7; TRBD1 is a possible D gene (6 bases). Germline assignment: CDR1 GTSNPN and CDR2 SVGIG (reference sequence). V was shortened by 0 bases and J by 3 bases, with 12 bases between the two germline ends. The length of the CDR3 is 14 residues. CDR3: CAWSVGDTSYEQYF. The CDR3 DNA is TGTGCCTGGAGTGTAGGGGACACCAGCTACGAGCAGTACTTC.

This rearrangement joins TRBV5-4 to TRBJ2-7; 9 positions agree with TRBD1. Germline lookup yields CDR1 SGHNT and CDR2 YYREEE (reference sequence). The CDR3 extends over 14 amino acids. After removal of 0 bases from V and 6 bases from J, the junction contained 4 bases not matched to a gene. Written as DNA, the CDR3 is TGTGCCAGCAGCTTGGACAGGGGGCGAGTCGAGCAGTACTTC. Amino acid sequence: CASSLDRGRVEQYF.

The genes are TRBV4-2 and TRBJ2-3, with TRBD2 matching 10 bases. J gave up 9 bases and V 0 bases, and 12 bases lay outside the gene matches. Germline CDR1 and CDR2: LGHNA and YNFKEQ. CDR3 length equals 17 residues. The CDR3 DNA sequence: TGTGCCAGCAGCCAAGATGTGGCTAGCGGGGGCGTAGGGACGCAGTATTTT. It specifies CASSQDVASGGVGTQYF.

This clone came up once. This chain links TRBV7-2 with TRBJ1-1; 8 bases map to TRBD1. The CDR3 is made up of 15 amino acids. Trimming removed 5 bases from V and 5 bases from J; junction bases left unmatched: 10. Germline V gene sequence: CDR1 SGHTA, CDR2 FQGNSA. The CDR3 reads CASSLGQGLGTEAFF. In DNA form, the CDR3 reads TGTGCCAGCAGCCTCGGACAGGGTCTTGGGACTGAAGCTTTCTTT. The full variable domain, rest sourced from reference TRBV7-2 and TRBJ1-1, is GAGVSQSPSNKVTEKGKDVELRCDPISGHTALYWYRQSLGQGLEFLIYFQGNSAPDKSGLPSDRFSAERTGGSVSTLTIQRTQQEDSAVYLCASSLGQGLGTEAFFGQGTRLTVV.

The rearrangement uses TRBV25-1 and TRBJ2-2; TRBD1 is a possible D gene (5 bases). The CDR3 loop spans 15 amino acids. V dropped 3 bases and J dropped 5 bases, with 13 bases sitting between them. Per germline, CDR1 MGHDK and CDR2 SYGVNS. The CDR3 loop reads CASSETAPGTGELFF. The CDR3 coding sequence is TGTGCCAGCAGTGAGACAGCTCCAGGGACCGGGGAGCTGTTTTTT.

The V call is TRBV20-1, the J call TRBJ2-5; 7 bases are a match to TRBD1. Germline V gene data show CDR1 as DFQATT and CDR2 as SNEGSKA (reference sequence). The CDR3 is 14 residues long. V lost 3 bases to trimming and J lost 2 bases; unmatched junction nucleotides: 6. CDR3 amino acids: CSASHQDRQETQYF. The CDR3 DNA reads as TGCAGTGCTAGTCATCAGGACAGGCAAGAGACCCAGTACTTC.

This clone was seen only once. The rearrangement uses TRBV2 and TRBJ1-2, with a weak D call TRBD1 (5 bases). Germline V CDR1 and CDR2: SNHLY, FYNNEI. This CDR3 contains 13 residues. Trimming removed 4 bases at V and 3 bases at J, with 9 bases between. The CDR3: CASSVRGDYGYTF. In DNA form, the CDR3 reads TGTGCCAGCAGTGTCCGGGGGGACTATGGCTACACCTTC.

The genes are TRBV30 and TRBJ2-1; D is undetermined. CDR3 length equals 11 residues. Trimming left V 3 bases short and J 8 bases short, with 8 bases between. Germline CDR1 GTSNPN, CDR2 SVGIG (reference sequence). The CDR3 DNA reads TGTGCCTGGAGCGATCTAGATGAGCAGTTCTTC. Its protein is CAWSDLDEQFF.

J is TRBJ1-2 and V is TRBV7-9; D unclear. The length of the CDR3 is 17 residues. The germline CDR1 and CDR2 sequences are SEHNR and FQNEAQ (reference sequence). V lost 5 bases to trimming and J lost 2 bases, with 21 bases between them. The CDR3 bases are TGTGCCAGCAGCCAGAGAATATCGCGAGGGATCAACTATGGCTACACCTTC. Its translation is CASSQRISRGINYGYTF.

The chain is built from TRBV25-1 and TRBJ1-2; perhaps TRBD1 as D (6 bases). Germline V gene sequence: CDR1 MGHDK, CDR2 SYGVNS. The CDR3 is made up of 13 amino acids. Deletions cut 6 bases from V and 6 bases from J, with 14 bases between. The CDR3 loop is CASRSQGQNGYTF. The CDR3 DNA sequence: TGTGCCAGCAGATCTCAGGGGCAGAATGGCTACACCTTC.

The chain has TRBV11-3 and TRBJ2-1; a possible D gene is TRBD2 (5 bases). This CDR3 comprises 16 residues. The V gene lost 4 bases and the J gene lost 0 bases, with 13 bases spanning the gap. The germline gives CDR1 SGHNT, CDR2 YENEEA. The CDR3 loop is CASSSPWENSYNEQFF. The CDR3 DNA reads as TGTGCCAGCAGCTCTCCCTGGGAGAACTCCTACAATGAGCAGTTCTTC.

The chain has TRBV2 and TRBJ1-5, with D possibly TRBD1 on 6 matching bases. Trimming stripped 7 bases from V and 4 bases from J, with 11 bases between. Germline loops: CDR1 SNHLY, CDR2 FYNNEI. There are 13 residues in the CDR3. The CDR3 coding sequence is TGTGCCAGCATTCAGGACAGAAATCAGCCCCAGCATTTT. It yields the protein CASIQDRNQPQHF.

The chain carries TRBV2 and TRBJ2-1; the match to TRBD2 covers 16 bases. J gave up 9 bases and V 1 base, and 6 bases lay outside the gene matches. Germline V gene data show CDR1 as SNHLY and CDR2 as FYNNEI. The CDR3 contains 17 residues. CDR3 DNA: TGTGCCAGCAGTGAAGTGGGGACTAGCGGGAGGGGTGGTGAGCAGTTCTTC. Its translation is CASSEVGTSGRGGEQFF.

The genes are TRBV18 and TRBJ2-2; TRBD2 matches at 9 bases. Germline assignment: CDR1 KGHSH and CDR2 LQKENI. The J segment lost 4 bases and the V segment lost 2 bases, leaving 5 bases of the junction unmatched. This CDR3 comprises 16 residues. This chain's CDR3 is CASSPEVTSGTGELFF. The CDR3 DNA follows: TGTGCCAGCTCACCAGAGGTGACTAGCGGCACCGGGGAGCTGTTTTTT.

J is TRBJ1-1 and V is TRBV18; 7 bases line up with TRBD1. Trimming at V came to 4 bases and at J to 0 bases, leaving 5 bases not matched to a gene. CDR3 length equals 15 residues. Germline assignment: CDR1 KGHSH and CDR2 LQKENI. DNA for the CDR3: TGTGCCAGCTCACATCGGGACAGCATGAACACTGAAGCTTTCTTT. Protein sequence: CASSHRDSMNTEAFF.

The gene calls are TRBV15 and TRBJ2-7; TRBD2 agrees at 8 bases. CDR1 is LNHNV, CDR2 YYDKDF, per germline (reference sequence). This CDR3 is 16 amino acids long. Trimming at V came to 3 bases and at J to 1 base, leaving 8 bases not matched to a gene. In DNA, the CDR3 is TGTGCCACCAGCAGGACAAAAGCGGGAGAGTCCTACGAGCAGTACTTC. Protein sequence: CATSRTKAGESYEQYF.

This clone turned up a few times. The chain uses TRBV4-2 and TRBJ2-3; no clear D. The CDR3 runs to 14 residues. Germline V gives CDR1 LGHNA, CDR2 YNFKEQ. Trimming stripped 1 base from V and 2 bases from J, with 7 bases between. The CDR3 sequence is CASSQGGDTDTQYF. Written as DNA, the CDR3 is TGTGCCAGCAGCCAAGGAGGTGACACAGATACGCAGTATTTT.

This chain connects TRBV7-2 to TRBJ2-5; 9 positions match TRBD2. V trimming: 3 bases; J trimming: 5 bases; junction bases outside the gene matches: 10. The CDR3 extends over 16 amino acids. Germline CDR1 SGHTA, CDR2 FQGNSA. CDR3 sequence (DNA): TGTGCCAGCAGCTTGTCCCGGGGCGGGAGGGGGGAGACCCAGTACTTC. Amino acid sequence: CASSLSRGGRGETQYF. Full variable domain (rest looked up from reference TRBV7-2 and TRBJ2-5): GAGVSQSPSNKVTEKGKDVELRCDPISGHTALYWYRQSLGQGLEFLIYFQGNSAPDKSGLPSDRFSAERTGGSVSTLTIQRTQQEDSAVYLCASSLSRGGRGETQYFGPGTRLLVL.

V usage is TRBV7-2 and J usage is TRBJ2-7; 9 bases map to TRBD1. The CDR3 contains 15 residues. The germline V gene has CDR1 SGHTA and CDR2 FQGNSA. V trimming: 3 bases; J trimming: 2 bases; junction bases outside the gene matches: 5. In DNA form, the CDR3 reads TGTGCCAGCAGCTTCGCCGGGACAGGGACCTACGAGCAGTACTTC. Its translation: CASSFAGTGTYEQYF.

The rearrangement links TRBV27 to TRBJ1-5; D is possibly TRBD1 (5 bases). V lost 3 bases, J lost 7 bases, and 13 bases lay in between. The V gene's germline CDR1 is MNHEY and CDR2 SMNVEV (reference sequence). This CDR3 is 14 amino acids long. CDR3 loop: CASSLQAGWQPQHF. DNA for the CDR3: TGTGCCAGCAGTTTGCAAGCAGGGTGGCAGCCCCAGCATTTT.